The 20 T cell receptor beta chains listed next were all sequenced from one sample in a study of Ad26.COV2.S vaccination and SARS-CoV-2 variants. Treatment of the sample: over 15 received Ad26.COV2.S at low or high dose, single or two shots; 5 received placebo; per-sample allocation not given. Day 63 after the first injection of vaccine or placebo was the sampling time. Profiled with immunoSEQ multiplex PCR; TCRdb holds only in-frame clones, not every one. This sample has about 480,000 clones, with about 83% found just once. The sample consisted of peripheral blood, taken in a trial of Ad26.COV2.S vaccine versus placebo. The receptors shown here come from a person aged 18-65 years who received the Ad26.COV2.S COVID-19 vaccine or a placebo.

V usage is TRBV5-1 and J usage is TRBJ2-7; a weak D match, TRBD1 (5 bases). The CDR3 is made up of 14 amino acids. Germline CDR1 SGHRS, CDR2 YFSETQ. Trimming stripped 0 bases from V and 3 bases from J, with 10 bases between. This CDR3 reads CASSLGGWLYEQYF. In DNA form, the CDR3 reads TGCGCCAGCAGCTTGGGGGGCTGGCTCTACGAGCAGTACTTC. Full variable domain (outside the CDR3, taken from reference TRBV5-1 and TRBJ2-7): KAGVTQTPRYLIKTRGQQVTLSCSPISGHRSVSWYQQTPGQGLQFLFEYFSETQRNKGNFPGRFSGRQFSNSRSEMNVSTLELGDSALYLCASSLGGWLYEQYFGPGTRLTVT.

The chain links TRBV4-2 to TRBJ2-1; 9 bases fit TRBD2. Germline CDR1 reads LGHNA; CDR2 reads YNFKEQ. The CDR3 runs 16 residues. The V segment lost 0 bases and the J segment 4 bases; nucleotides outside the gene matches: 4. The CDR3 here is CASSQDKAGGYNEQFF. CDR3 DNA: TGTGCCAGCAGCCAAGATAAAGCGGGAGGATACAATGAGCAGTTCTTC.

The genes are TRBV25-1 and TRBJ2-1; D is undetermined. The CDR3 is 11 residues long. Trimming took off 2 bases at V and 9 bases at J, with 5 bases between the two ends. CDR1 is MGHDK and CDR2 is SYGVNS in the germline V gene. The CDR3: CASSEPPEQFF. In nucleotides, the CDR3 is TGTGCCAGCAGTGAACCCCCTGAGCAGTTCTTC. Based on the CDR3 plus reference TRBV25-1 and TRBJ2-1, the full variable domain is EADIYQTPRYLVIGTGKKITLECSQTMGHDKMYWYQQDPGMELHLIHYSYGVNSTEKGDLSSESTVSRIRTEHFPLTLESARPSHTSQYLCASSEPPEQFFGPGTRLTVL.

The V call is TRBV19, the J call TRBJ1-2; unclear D gene. Germline values: CDR1 LNHDA, CDR2 SQIVND (reference sequence). With 3 bases removed from V and 8 bases from J, the gap between germline ends came to 7 bases. This CDR3 region has 11 residues. The CDR3 DNA follows: TGTGCCAGTAGTATTTTCGACGGCTACACCTTC. Translation: CASSIFDGYTF.

This chain uses TRBV11-3 with TRBJ2-3; a weak D match, TRBD1 (6 bases). The V and J ends lost 5 bases and 6 bases respectively, with 15 bases between them. This CDR3 spans 14 amino acids. Germline V gene data show CDR1 as SGHNT and CDR2 as YENEEA. CDR3 in DNA: TGTGCCAGCAGCCTAGGACAGTCGTCGGATACGCAGTATTTT. It specifies CASSLGQSSDTQYF.

The V call is TRBV7-2, the J call TRBJ1-5, with D possibly being TRBD1 (5 bases). This CDR3 is built from 15 residues. V was trimmed by 1 base and J by 1 base, leaving 8 bases between them. Per germline, CDR1 SGHTA and CDR2 FQGNSA. Written as DNA, the CDR3 is TGTGCCAGCAGCTTAGATCCAGGGAGCAATCAGCCCCAGCATTTT. Residues: CASSLDPGSNQPQHF. The variable domain in full, completed from reference TRBV7-2 and TRBJ1-5, reads GAGVSQSPSNKVTEKGKDVELRCDPISGHTALYWYRQSLGQGLEFLIYFQGNSAPDKSGLPSDRFSAERTGGSVSTLTIQRTQQEDSAVYLCASSLDPGSNQPQHFGDGTRLSIL.

The J gene is TRBJ2-2, the V gene TRBV7-2; the D is unclear. CDR1 and CDR2 (germline): SGHTA, FQGNSA. The CDR3 sequence is 15 residues long. Trimming took 3 bases from V and 0 from J, leaving 8 bases between them. Here the CDR3 reads CASSFLASNTGELFF. DNA of the CDR3: TGTGCCAGCAGCTTTCTGGCCTCGAACACCGGGGAGCTGTTTTTT.

This clone was seen once. The V call is TRBV18, the J call TRBJ1-1, with D unresolved. This CDR3 is built from 13 residues. CDR1 KGHSH and CDR2 LQKENI come from the germline V gene. The V end lost 3 bases, the J end lost 5 bases, and 10 bases lay between the germline ends. The CDR3 DNA sequence: TGTGCCAGCTCACCTTGGTCCAGGACTGAAGCTTTCTTT. It is translated as CASSPWSRTEAFF.

This chain connects TRBV5-1 to TRBJ2-3; D gene ambiguous. This CDR3 is built from 14 residues. Germline V gene data show CDR1 as SGHRS and CDR2 as YFSETQ. Trimming stripped 0 bases from V and 1 base from J, with 6 bases between. The CDR3 sequence is CASSLGFRTDTQYF. The DNA of the CDR3 is TGCGCCAGCAGCTTGGGATTTCGCACAGATACGCAGTATTTT.

The chain couples TRBV6-5 to TRBJ2-7; TRBD2 agrees at 8 bases. Germline trimming cut 0 bases from V and 6 bases from J; bases unmatched to any gene: 10. Germline values: CDR1 MNHEY, CDR2 SVGAGI. This CDR3 spans 16 amino acids. Here the CDR3 reads CASSYSASGGQGEQYF. The CDR3 DNA follows: TGTGCCAGCAGTTACTCGGCCAGCGGGGGACAAGGCGAGCAGTACTTC.

The J gene is TRBJ1-2, the V gene TRBV7-3; D remains unclear. Germline V gives CDR1 SGHTA, CDR2 FQGTGA. The CDR3 contains 14 residues. Trimming left V 2 bases short and J 7 bases short, with 14 bases between. This CDR3 reads CASSLSMFDGGYTF. CDR3 in DNA: TGTGCCAGCAGCTTATCGATGTTCGATGGTGGCTACACCTTC.

This clone was seen just once. The V call is TRBV28, the J call TRBJ1-2; 7 bases map to TRBD1. CDR3 length equals 16 residues. Trimming removed 5 bases from V and 5 bases from J; junction bases left unmatched: 14. Germline loops: CDR1 MDHEN, CDR2 SYDVKM. The CDR3 loop is CASSESLRDSIYGYTF. For the CDR3, the DNA is TGTGCCAGCAGTGAATCCCTCCGGGACAGCATTTATGGCTACACCTTC.

This chain links TRBV25-1 with TRBJ2-1, with no clear D. CDR1 and CDR2 from the germline V gene are MGHDK and SYGVNS. The ends were cut back, 1 base at V and 1 base at J, with 11 bases in the middle. The CDR3 runs to 16 residues. CDR3 protein: CASSEWDLRSYNEQFF. The CDR3 DNA follows: TGTGCCAGCAGTGAATGGGATCTGAGGTCCTACAATGAGCAGTTCTTC. Drawing the rest from reference TRBV25-1 and TRBJ2-1, the complete variable domain is EADIYQTPRYLVIGTGKKITLECSQTMGHDKMYWYQQDPGMELHLIHYSYGVNSTEKGDLSSESTVSRIRTEHFPLTLESARPSHTSQYLCASSEWDLRSYNEQFFGPGTRLTVL.

V usage is TRBV2 and J usage is TRBJ2-7; TRBD2 might be the D (5 bases). This CDR3 spans 13 amino acids. The germline V and J ends were trimmed by 4 bases and 2 bases, with 9 bases remaining between them. Germline CDR1 is SNHLY and CDR2 is FYNNEI. The CDR3 here is CASSVMRAYEQYF. The CDR3 coding sequence is TGTGCCAGCAGTGTGATGAGGGCCTACGAGCAGTACTTC.

The V call is TRBV6-1, the J call TRBJ1-5, with TRBD1 matching 7 bases. J lost 2 bases, V lost 0 bases, and 13 bases had no gene match. There are 19 residues in the CDR3. In germline, CDR1 is MNHNS, CDR2 SASEGT. The CDR3 protein is CASSEALGGRGFGNQPQHF. In nucleotides, the CDR3 is TGTGCCAGCAGTGAAGCGCTGGGGGGCAGGGGGTTCGGCAATCAGCCCCAGCATTTT.

CDR3 protein: CASRQGKDTEAFF. Here the CDR3 DNA reads TGCGCCAGCCGACAGGGGAAGGACACTGAAGCTTTCTTT. The rearrangement links TRBV5-1 to TRBJ1-1, with 8 bases aligning to TRBD1. Losses at the gene ends were 7 bases for V and 3 bases for J; bases not matched to a gene: 5. The germline CDR1 and CDR2 sequences are SGHRS and YFSETQ. The CDR3 sequence is 13 residues long.

This chain joins TRBV28 and TRBJ2-1; TRBD2 agrees at 13 bases. V lost 8 bases, J lost 9 bases, and 10 bases stayed unmatched. Per germline, CDR1 MDHEN and CDR2 SYDVKM. CDR3 length equals 15 residues. The CDR3 DNA is TGTGCCAGCCGGACTAGCGGGAGACATGGTATTGAGCAGTTCTTC. It yields the protein CASRTSGRHGIEQFF.

V usage is TRBV3-1 (or the pseudogene TRBV3-2) and J usage is TRBJ2-2, with 7 nucleotides matching TRBD2. The CDR3 contains 16 residues. The junction had 2 bases not matched to a gene; V was cut back by 1 base and J by 0 bases. Germline loops: CDR1 LGHDT, CDR2 YNNKEL (reference sequence). The CDR3 is CASSQGAGANTGELFF. The DNA for the CDR3 is TGTGCCAGCAGCCAAGGCGCGGGAGCGAACACCGGGGAGCTGTTTTTT.

The CDR3 DNA reads TGTGCCTGGAGTGTCCTAGCGGGAGTAGTTTCCAGCGAGCAGTACTTC. This gives the protein CAWSVLAGVVSSEQYF. The chain recombines TRBV30 with TRBJ2-7; TRBD2 agrees at 10 bases. From germline, CDR1 is GTSNPN and CDR2 SVGIG (reference sequence). Germline trimming cut 0 bases from V and 6 bases from J; bases unmatched to any gene: 11. This CDR3 has 16 amino acids.

This chain links TRBV7-8 with TRBJ2-7; 12 bases are shared with TRBD2. The CDR3 consists of 17 residues. J was trimmed by 2 bases and V by 5 bases; bases with no gene match: 10. The germline CDR1 and CDR2 sequences are SGHVS and FQNEAQ. In DNA form, the CDR3 reads TGTGCCAGCAGCCTGACTAGCGGGAGCGGCCCGCCCTACGAGCAGTACTTC. Translation: CASSLTSGSGPPYEQYF.